This T cell receptor (beta chain) was retrieved from a study of response to subunit inactivated influenza vaccine. Notes on the study in general: Authors suggested each seasonal influenza vaccination recruits few new T cells.

Regarding this clonotype: Its antigen is as yet unknown.

TCRdb reanalysed the RT-PCR reads using MiXCR and keeps one entry per CDR3 protein. Of about 180,000 distinct CDR3 sequences in the sample, around 9% were seen once. CDR3 length: 14 residues. V gave up 0 bases and J gave up 3 bases, with 7 bases separating them. CDR1 SGDLS and CDR2 YYNGEE come from the germline V gene. The starting material was non-naive T cells sorted from PBMCs, obtained on the day of vaccination. This receptor was taken from a man aged 45-65 years who received an inactivated influenza vaccine. The genes are TRBV9 and TRBJ1-3; D is unclear. The CDR3 region is CASSVVSGGNTIYF. CDR3 sequence (DNA): TGTGCCAGCAGCGTAGTGAGCGGTGGAAACACCATATATTTT.